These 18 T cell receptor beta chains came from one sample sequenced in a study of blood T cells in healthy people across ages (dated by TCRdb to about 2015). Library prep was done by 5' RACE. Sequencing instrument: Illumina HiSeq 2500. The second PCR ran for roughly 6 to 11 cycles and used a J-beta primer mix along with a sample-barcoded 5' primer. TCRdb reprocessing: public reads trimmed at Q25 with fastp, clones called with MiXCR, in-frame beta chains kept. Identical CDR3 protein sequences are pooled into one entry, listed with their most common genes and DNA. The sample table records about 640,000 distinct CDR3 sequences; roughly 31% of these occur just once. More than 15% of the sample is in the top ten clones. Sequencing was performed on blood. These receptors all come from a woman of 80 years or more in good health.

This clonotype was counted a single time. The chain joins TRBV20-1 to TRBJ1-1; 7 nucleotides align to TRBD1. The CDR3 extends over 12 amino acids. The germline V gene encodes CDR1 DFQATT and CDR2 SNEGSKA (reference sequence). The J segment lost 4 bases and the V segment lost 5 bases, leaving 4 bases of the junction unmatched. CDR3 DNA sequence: TGCAGTGCTCCACAGGGGAGCACTGAAGCTTTCTTT. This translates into CSAPQGSTEAFF.

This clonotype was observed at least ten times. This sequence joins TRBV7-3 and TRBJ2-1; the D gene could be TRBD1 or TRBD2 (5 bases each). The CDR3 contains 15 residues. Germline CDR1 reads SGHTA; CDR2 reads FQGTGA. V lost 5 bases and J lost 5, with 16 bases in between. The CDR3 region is CASSARGVGDNEQFF. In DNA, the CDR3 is TGTGCCAGCAGCGCCCGAGGGGTAGGAGACAATGAGCAGTTCTTC.

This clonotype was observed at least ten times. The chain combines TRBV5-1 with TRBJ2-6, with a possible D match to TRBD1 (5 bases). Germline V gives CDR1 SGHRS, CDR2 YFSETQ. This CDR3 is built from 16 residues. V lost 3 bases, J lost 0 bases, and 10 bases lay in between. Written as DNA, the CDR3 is TGCGCCAGCAGCTCGTATAGGGGCTCTGGGGCCAACGTCCTGACTTTC. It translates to CASSSYRGSGANVLTF. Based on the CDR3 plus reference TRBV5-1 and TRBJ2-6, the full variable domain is KAGVTQTPRYLIKTRGQQVTLSCSPISGHRSVSWYQQTPGQGLQFLFEYFSETQRNKGNFPGRFSGRQFSNSRSEMNVSTLELGDSALYLCASSSYRGSGANVLTFGAGSRLTVL.

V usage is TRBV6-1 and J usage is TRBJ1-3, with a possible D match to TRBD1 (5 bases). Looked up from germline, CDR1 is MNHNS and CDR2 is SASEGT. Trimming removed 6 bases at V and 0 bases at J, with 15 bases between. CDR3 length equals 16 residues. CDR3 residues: CASRAGTHFSGNTIYF. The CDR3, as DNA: TGTGCCAGCAGAGCCGGGACTCATTTCTCTGGAAACACCATATATTTT.

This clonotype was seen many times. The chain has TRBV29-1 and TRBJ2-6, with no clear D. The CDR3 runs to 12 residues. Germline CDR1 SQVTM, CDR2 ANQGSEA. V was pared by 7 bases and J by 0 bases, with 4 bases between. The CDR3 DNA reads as TGCAGCGCTGACTCTGGGGCCAACGTCCTGACTTTC. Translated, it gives CSADSGANVLTF.

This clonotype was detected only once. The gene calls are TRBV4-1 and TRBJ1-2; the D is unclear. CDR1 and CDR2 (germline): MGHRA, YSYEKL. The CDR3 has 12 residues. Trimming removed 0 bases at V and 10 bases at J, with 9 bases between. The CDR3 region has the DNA TGCGCCAGCAGCCAAGACGGGCAGCACTACACCTTC. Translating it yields CASSQDGQHYTF.

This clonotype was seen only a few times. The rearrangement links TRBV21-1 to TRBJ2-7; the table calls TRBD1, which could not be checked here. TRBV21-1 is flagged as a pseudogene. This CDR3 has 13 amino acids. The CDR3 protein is CATPGQVLEAQYF. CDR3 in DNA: TGTGCCACCCCGGGACAGGTTTTAGAGGCCCAGTACTTC.

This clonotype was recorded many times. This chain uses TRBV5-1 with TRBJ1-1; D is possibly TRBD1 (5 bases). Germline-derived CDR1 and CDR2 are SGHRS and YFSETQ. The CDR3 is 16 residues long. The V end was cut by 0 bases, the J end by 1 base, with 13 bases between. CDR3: CASSLDSVRENTEAFF. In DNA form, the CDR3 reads TGCGCCAGCAGCTTGGATTCTGTCAGGGAGAACACTGAAGCTTTCTTT. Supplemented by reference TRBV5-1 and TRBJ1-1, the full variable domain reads KAGVTQTPRYLIKTRGQQVTLSCSPISGHRSVSWYQQTPGQGLQFLFEYFSETQRNKGNFPGRFSGRQFSNSRSEMNVSTLELGDSALYLCASSLDSVRENTEAFFGQGTRLTVV.

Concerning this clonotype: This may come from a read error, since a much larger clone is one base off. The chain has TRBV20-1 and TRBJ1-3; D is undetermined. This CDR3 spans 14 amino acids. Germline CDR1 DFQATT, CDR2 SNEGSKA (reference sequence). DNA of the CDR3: TGCGGTGCTAGTAAAGGAGCGACGGGAAACACCATATATTTT. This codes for CGASKGATGNTIYF.

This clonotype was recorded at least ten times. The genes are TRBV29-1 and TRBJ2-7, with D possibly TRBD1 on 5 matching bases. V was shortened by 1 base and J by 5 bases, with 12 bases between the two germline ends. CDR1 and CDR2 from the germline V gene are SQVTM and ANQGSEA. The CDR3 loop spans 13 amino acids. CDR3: CSVEGRGGHEQYF. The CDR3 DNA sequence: TGCAGCGTTGAAGGAAGGGGCGGCCACGAGCAGTACTTC.

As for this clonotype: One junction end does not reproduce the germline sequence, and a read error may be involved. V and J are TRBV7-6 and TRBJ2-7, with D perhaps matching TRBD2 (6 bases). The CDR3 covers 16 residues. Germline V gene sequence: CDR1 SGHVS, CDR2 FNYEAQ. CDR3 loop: CAGSLAAGEPYNEQYF. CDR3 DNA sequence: TGTGCCGGCAGCTTAGCAGCGGGCGAACCCTACAATGAGCAGTACTTC.

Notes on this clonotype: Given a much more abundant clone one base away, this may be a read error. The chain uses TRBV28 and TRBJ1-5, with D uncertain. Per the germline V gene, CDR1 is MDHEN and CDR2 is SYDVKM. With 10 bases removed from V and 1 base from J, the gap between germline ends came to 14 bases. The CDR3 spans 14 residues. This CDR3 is CATQGRTSNQPQHF. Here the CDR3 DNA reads TGTGCCACTCAAGGGAGGACCAGCAATCAGCCCCAGCATTTT.

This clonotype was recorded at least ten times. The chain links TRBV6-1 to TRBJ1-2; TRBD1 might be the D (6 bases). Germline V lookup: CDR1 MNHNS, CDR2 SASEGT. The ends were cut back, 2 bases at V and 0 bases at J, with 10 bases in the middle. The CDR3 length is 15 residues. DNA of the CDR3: TGTGCCAGCAGTGAACAGGGGCCCACTAACTATGGCTACACCTTC. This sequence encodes CASSEQGPTNYGYTF.

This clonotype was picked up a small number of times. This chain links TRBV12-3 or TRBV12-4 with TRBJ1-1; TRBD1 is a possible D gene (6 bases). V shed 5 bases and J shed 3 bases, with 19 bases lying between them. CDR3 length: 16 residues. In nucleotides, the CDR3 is TGTGCCAGCAGTATCAACGGGGGGCTTAGAGACACTGAAGCTTTCTTT. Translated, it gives CASSINGGLRDTEAFF.

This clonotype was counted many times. The CDR3 here is CASSWPRGDTQYF. The CDR3 DNA reads as TGTGCCAGCAGCTGGCCCCGCGGGGATACGCAGTATTTT. This chain joins TRBV7-9 and TRBJ2-3; D possibly corresponds to TRBD2 (5 bases). The V gene's germline CDR1 is SEHNR and CDR2 FQNEAQ (reference sequence). V gave up 4 bases and J gave up 6 bases, with 11 bases separating them. CDR3 length equals 13 residues. Based on the CDR3 plus reference TRBV7-9 and TRBJ2-3, the full variable domain is DTGVSQNPRHKITKRGQNVTFRCDPISEHNRLYWYRQTLGQGPEFLTYFQNEAQLEKSRLLSDRFSAERPKGSFSTLEIQRTEQGDSAMYLCASSWPRGDTQYFGPGTRLTVL.

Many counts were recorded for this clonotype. The CDR3 protein is CASSPAHQETQYF. The CDR3 region has the DNA TGTGCCAGCAGTCCCGCCCATCAAGAGACCCAGTACTTC. V gene TRBV3-1 combines with J gene TRBJ2-5; D not certain. The V end was cut by 6 bases, the J end by 2 bases, with 10 bases between. The CDR3 sequence is 13 residues long. In germline, CDR1 is LGHDT, CDR2 YNNKEL (reference sequence).

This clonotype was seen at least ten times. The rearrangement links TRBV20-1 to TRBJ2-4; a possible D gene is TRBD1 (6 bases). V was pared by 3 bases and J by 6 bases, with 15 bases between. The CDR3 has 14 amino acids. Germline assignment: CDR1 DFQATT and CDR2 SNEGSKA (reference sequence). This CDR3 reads CSASPTGSLNIQYF. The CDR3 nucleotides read TGCAGTGCTAGTCCAACAGGGTCGCTAAACATTCAGTACTTC.

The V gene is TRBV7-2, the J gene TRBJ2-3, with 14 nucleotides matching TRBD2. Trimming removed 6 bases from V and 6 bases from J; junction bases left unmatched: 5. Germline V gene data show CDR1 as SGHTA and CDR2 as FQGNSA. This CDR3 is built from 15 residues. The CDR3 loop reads CASSPTSGRADTQYF. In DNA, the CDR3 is TGTGCCAGCAGTCCGACTAGCGGGAGGGCCGATACGCAGTATTTT.